Here is one T cell receptor beta chain with its context. Its antigen remains unidentified. TCRdb redid the calling of the RT-PCR reads with MiXCR, one entry per CDR3 protein. The data show approximately 480,000 distinct CDR3 sequences, approximately 11% seen once. This entry belongs to a study of response to subunit inactivated influenza vaccine. The V gene's germline CDR1 is MDHEN and CDR2 SYDVKM. Trimming shortened V by 5 bases and J by 7 bases, and 14 bases separated the two germline ends. The CDR3 loop spans 14 amino acids. Study-wide results and limits: The authors suggested that every seasonal influenza vaccination recruits few new T cells.

The chain couples TRBV28 to TRBJ1-4; D may be TRBD1 (5 bases). The receptor was isolated from a man aged 45-65 years who received an inactivated influenza vaccine. Specimen: PBMCs from blood, collected about 40 days after vaccination. The CDR3 reads CASSAGGLGEKLFF. In DNA form, the CDR3 reads TGTGCCAGCAGTGCGGGGGGACTTGGTGAAAAACTGTTTTTT. Full variable domain (rest looked up from reference TRBV28 and TRBJ1-4): DVKVTQSSRYLVKRTGEKVFLECVQDMDHENMFWYRQDPGLGLRLIYFSYDVKMKEKGDIPEGYSVSREKKERFSLILESASTNQTSMYLCASSAGGLGEKLFFGSGTQLSVL.